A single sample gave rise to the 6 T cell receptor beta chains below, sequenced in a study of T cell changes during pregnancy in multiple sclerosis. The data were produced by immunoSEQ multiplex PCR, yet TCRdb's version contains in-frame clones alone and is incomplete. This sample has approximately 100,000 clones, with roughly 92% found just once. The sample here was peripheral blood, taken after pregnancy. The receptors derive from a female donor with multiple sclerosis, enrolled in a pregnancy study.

CDR3 nucleotide sequence: TGTGCCAGTAGTATGGCAGCGGGAGACTACAATGAGCAGTTCTTC. It yields the protein CASSMAAGDYNEQFF. The rearrangement joins TRBV19 to TRBJ2-1, with 8 bases aligning to TRBD2. Losses at the gene ends were 3 bases for V and 3 bases for J; bases not matched to a gene: 4. CDR1 is LNHDA, CDR2 SQIVND, per germline (reference sequence). CDR3 length: 15 amino acids.

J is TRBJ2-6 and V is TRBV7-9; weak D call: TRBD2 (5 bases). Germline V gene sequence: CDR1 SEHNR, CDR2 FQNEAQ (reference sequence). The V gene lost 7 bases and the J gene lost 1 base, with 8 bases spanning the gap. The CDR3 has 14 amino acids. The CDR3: CASNGISGANVLTF. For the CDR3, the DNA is TGTGCCAGCAACGGGATTTCTGGGGCCAACGTCCTGACTTTC. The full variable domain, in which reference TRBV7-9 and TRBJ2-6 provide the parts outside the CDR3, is DTGVSQNPRHKITKRGQNVTFRCDPISEHNRLYWYRQTLGQGPEFLTYFQNEAQLEKSRLLSDRFSAERPKGSFSTLEIQRTEQGDSAMYLCASNGISGANVLTFGAGSRLTVL.

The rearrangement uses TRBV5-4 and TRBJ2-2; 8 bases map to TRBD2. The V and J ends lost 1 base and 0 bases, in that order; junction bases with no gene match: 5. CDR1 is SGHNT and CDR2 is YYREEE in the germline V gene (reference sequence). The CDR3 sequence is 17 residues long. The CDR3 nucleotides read TGTGCCAGCAGCTTGTCCACGGGAGGGCCGAACACCGGGGAGCTGTTTTTT. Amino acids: CASSLSTGGPNTGELFF.

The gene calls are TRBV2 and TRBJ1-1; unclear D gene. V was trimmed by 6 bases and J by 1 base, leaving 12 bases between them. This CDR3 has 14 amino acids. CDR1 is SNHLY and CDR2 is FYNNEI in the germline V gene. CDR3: CASRGGRGNTEAFF. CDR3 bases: TGTGCCAGCAGAGGAGGGCGCGGGAACACTGAAGCTTTCTTT. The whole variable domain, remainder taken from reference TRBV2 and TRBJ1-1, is EPEVTQTPSHQVTQMGQEVILRCVPISNHLYFYWYRQILGQKVEFLVSFYNNEISEKSEIFDDQFSVERPDGSNFTLKIRSTKLEDSAMYFCASRGGRGNTEAFFGQGTRLTVV.

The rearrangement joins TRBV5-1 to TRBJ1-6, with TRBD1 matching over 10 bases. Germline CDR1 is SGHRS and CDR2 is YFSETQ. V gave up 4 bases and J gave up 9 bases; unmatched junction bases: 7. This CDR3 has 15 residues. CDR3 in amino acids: CASSAGTGVRSPLHF. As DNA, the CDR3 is TGCGCCAGCAGCGCCGGGACAGGGGTACGTTCACCCCTCCACTTT.

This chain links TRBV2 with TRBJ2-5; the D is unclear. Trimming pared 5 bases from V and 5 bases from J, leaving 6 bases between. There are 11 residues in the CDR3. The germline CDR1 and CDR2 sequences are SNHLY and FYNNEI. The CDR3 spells CASSPKETQYF. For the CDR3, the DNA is TGTGCCAGCAGTCCTAAGGAGACCCAGTACTTC.